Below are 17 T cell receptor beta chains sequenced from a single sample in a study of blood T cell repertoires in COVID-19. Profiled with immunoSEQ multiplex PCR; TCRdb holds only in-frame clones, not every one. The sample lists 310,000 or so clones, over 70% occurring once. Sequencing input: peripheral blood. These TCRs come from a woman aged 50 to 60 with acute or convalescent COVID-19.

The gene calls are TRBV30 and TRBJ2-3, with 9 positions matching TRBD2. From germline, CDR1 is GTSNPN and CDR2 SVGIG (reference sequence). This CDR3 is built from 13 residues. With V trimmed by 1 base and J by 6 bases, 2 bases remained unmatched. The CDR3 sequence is CAWSGTSEDTQYF. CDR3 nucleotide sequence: TGTGCCTGGAGTGGGACTAGCGAGGATACGCAGTATTTT.

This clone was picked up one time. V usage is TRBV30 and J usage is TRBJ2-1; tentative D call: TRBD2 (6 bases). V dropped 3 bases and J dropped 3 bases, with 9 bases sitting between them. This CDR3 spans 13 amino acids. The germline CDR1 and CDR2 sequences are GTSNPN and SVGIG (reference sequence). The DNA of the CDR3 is TGTGCCTGGAGCTCGGGACTCTACAATGAGCAGTTCTTC. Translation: CAWSSGLYNEQFF.

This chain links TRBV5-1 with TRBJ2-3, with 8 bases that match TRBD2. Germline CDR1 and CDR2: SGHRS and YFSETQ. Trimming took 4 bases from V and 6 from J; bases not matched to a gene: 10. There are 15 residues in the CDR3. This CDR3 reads CASSLISGAEDTQYF. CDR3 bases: TGCGCCAGCAGCCTTATTAGCGGGGCCGAGGATACGCAGTATTTT.

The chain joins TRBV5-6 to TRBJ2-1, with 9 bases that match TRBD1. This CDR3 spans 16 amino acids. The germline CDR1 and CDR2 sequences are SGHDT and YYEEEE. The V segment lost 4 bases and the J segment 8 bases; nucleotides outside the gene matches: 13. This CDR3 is CASSGSPGQGVDEQFF. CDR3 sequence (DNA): TGTGCCAGCAGCGGTTCTCCGGGACAGGGTGTGGATGAGCAGTTCTTC.

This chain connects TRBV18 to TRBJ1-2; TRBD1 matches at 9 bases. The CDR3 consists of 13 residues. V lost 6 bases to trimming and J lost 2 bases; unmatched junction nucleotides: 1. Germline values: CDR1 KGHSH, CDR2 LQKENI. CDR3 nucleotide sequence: TGTGCCAGCTCCGGGACAGGGAACTATGGCTACACCTTC. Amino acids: CASSGTGNYGYTF.

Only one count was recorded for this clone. The CDR3 bases are TGTGCCTGGAGTGTACTCGGTTCCTACAATGAGCAGTTCTTC. It encodes CAWSVLGSYNEQFF. This chain joins TRBV30 and TRBJ2-1, with D hard to call. This CDR3 has 14 residues. Germline V CDR1 and CDR2: GTSNPN, SVGIG (reference sequence). Deletions cut 0 bases from V and 1 base from J, with 7 bases between.

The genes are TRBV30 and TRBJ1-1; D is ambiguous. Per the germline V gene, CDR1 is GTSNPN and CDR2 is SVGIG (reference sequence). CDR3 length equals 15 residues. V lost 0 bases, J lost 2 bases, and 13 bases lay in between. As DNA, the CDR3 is TGTGCCTGGAGTGTACGTGCACGGGGAAACACTGAAGCTTTCTTT. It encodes CAWSVRARGNTEAFF.

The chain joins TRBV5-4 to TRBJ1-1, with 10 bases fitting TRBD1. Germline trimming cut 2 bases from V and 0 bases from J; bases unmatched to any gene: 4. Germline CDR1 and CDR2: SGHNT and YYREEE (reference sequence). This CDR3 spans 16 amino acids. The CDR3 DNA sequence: TGTGCCAGCAGCTTCGGACAGGGGGTGATGAACACTGAAGCTTTCTTT. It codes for CASSFGQGVMNTEAFF. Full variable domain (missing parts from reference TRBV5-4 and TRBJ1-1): ETGVTQSPTHLIKTRGQQVTLRCSSQSGHNTVSWYQQALGQGPQFIFQYYREEENGRGNFPPRFSGLQFPNYSSELNVNALELDDSALYLCASSFGQGVMNTEAFFGQGTRLTVV.

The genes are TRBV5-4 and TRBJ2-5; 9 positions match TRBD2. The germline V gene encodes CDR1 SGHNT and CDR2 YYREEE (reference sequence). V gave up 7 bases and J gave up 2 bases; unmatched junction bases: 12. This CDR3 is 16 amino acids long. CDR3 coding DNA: TGTGCCAGCGGAGGATTTAGCGGGAGAAGTCAAGAGACCCAGTACTTC. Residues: CASGGFSGRSQETQYF.

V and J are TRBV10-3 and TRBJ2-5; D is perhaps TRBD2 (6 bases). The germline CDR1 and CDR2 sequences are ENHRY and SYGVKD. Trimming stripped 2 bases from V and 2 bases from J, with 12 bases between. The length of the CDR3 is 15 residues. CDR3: CAISEGIAAQETQYF. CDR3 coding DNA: TGTGCCATCAGTGAGGGGATAGCGGCACAAGAGACCCAGTACTTC.

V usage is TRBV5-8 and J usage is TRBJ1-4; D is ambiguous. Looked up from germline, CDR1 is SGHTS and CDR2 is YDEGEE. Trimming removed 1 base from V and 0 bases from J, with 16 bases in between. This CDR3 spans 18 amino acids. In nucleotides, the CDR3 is TGTGCCAGCAGCTTGTCGGCGGGCGGCGGAACAACTAATGAAAAACTGTTTTTT. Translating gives CASSLSAGGGTTNEKLFF.

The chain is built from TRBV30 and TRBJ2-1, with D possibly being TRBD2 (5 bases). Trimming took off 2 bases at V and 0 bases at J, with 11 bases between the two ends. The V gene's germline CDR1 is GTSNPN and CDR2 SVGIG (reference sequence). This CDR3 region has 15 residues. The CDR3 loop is CAWSLGGGSYNEQFF. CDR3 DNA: TGTGCCTGGAGTCTTGGAGGAGGCTCCTACAATGAGCAGTTCTTC.

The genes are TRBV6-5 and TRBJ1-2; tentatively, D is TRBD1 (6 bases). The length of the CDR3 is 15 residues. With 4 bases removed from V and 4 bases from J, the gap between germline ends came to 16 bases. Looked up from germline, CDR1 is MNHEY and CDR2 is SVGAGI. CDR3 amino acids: CASSSRTAEVYGYTF. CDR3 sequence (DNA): TGTGCCAGCAGTTCGCGGACAGCGGAGGTCTATGGCTACACCTTC.

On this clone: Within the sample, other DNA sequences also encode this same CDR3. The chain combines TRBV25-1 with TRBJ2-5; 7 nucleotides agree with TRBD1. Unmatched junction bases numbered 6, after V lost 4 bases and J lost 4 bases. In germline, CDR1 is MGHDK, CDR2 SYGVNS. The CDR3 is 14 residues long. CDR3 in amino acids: CASSVRDSRETQYF. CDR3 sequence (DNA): TGTGCCAGCAGTGTCCGGGACAGCCGAGAGACCCAGTACTTC. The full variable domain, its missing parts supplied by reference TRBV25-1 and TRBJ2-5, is EADIYQTPRYLVIGTGKKITLECSQTMGHDKMYWYQQDPGMELHLIHYSYGVNSTEKGDLSSESTVSRIRTEHFPLTLESARPSHTSQYLCASSVRDSRETQYFGPGTRLLVL.

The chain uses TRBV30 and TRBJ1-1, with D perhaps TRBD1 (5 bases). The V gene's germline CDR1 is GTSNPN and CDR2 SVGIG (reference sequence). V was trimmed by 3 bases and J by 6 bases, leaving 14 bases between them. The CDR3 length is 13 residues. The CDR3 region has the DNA TGTGCCTGGAGACCTAGCGGACATTCTGAAGCTTTCTTT. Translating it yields CAWRPSGHSEAFF.

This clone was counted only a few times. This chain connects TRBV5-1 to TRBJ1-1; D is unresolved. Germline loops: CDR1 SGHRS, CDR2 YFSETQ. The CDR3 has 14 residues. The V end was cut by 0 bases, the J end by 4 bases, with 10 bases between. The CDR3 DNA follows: TGCGCCAGCAGCTTGGGGGGAGAGAGCACTGAAGCTTTCTTT. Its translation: CASSLGGESTEAFF. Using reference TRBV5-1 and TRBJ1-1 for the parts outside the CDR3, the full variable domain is KAGVTQTPRYLIKTRGQQVTLSCSPISGHRSVSWYQQTPGQGLQFLFEYFSETQRNKGNFPGRFSGRQFSNSRSEMNVSTLELGDSALYLCASSLGGESTEAFFGQGTRLTVV.

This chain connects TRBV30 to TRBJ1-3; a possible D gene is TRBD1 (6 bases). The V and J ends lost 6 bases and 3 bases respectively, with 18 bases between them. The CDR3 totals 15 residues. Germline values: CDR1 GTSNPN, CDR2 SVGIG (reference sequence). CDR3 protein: CACHGTGSIGNTIYF. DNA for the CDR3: TGTGCCTGCCATGGCACAGGGAGTATTGGAAACACCATATATTTT. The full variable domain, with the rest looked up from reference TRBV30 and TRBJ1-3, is SQTIHQWPATLVQPVGSPLSLECTVEGTSNPNLYWYRQAAGRGLQLLFYSVGIGQISSEVPQNLSASRPQDRQFILSSKKLLLSDSGFYLCACHGTGSIGNTIYFGEGSWLTVV.